This paragraph reports one T cell receptor beta chain. Antigen specificity is unknown. The team made cDNA by running eight separate reactions for each sample. TCRdb re-called the 5' RACE reads and shows each CDR3 protein once, DNA omitted. The data include 400,000 to 500,000 distinct CDR3 sequences; the top ten clones carry roughly 2.5%. This CDR3 spans 12 amino acids. Germline loops: CDR1 KGHSH, CDR2 LQKENI. This sample is part of a study of monozygotic twins with inflammatory bowel disease. Study-wide points: The sharing of clonotypes with others was lower in IBD patients than in healthy twins, especially with disease activity. The study found lower TCRbeta diversity (inverse Simpson) in IBD patients than in healthy co-twins.

The chain is built from TRBV18 and TRBJ1-6. Sequenced input: blood. The origin of this receptor is a human donor with ulcerative colitis or Crohn's disease, or a healthy co-twin of an affected twin (not recorded which). The CDR3 here is CASSPDNSPLHF.